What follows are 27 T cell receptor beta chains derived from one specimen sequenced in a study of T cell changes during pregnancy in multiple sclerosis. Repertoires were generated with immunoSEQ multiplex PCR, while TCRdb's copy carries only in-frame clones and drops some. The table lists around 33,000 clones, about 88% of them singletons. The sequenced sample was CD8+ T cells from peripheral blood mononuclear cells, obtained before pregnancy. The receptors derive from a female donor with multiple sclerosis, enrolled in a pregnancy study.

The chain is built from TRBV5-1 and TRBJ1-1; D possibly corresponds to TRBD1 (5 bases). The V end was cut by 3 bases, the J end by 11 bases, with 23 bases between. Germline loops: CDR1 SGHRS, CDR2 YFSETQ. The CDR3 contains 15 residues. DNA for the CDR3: TGCGCCAGCAGCTCCCTTCAAGGGGCCGAGGAGAGGGCTTTCTTT. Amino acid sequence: CASSSLQGAEERAFF.

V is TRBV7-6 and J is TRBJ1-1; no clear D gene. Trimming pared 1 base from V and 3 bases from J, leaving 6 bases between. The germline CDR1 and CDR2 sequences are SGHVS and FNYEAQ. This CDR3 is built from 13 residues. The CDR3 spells CASSLVADTEAFF. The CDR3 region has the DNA TGTGCCAGCAGCTTAGTGGCGGACACTGAAGCTTTCTTT.

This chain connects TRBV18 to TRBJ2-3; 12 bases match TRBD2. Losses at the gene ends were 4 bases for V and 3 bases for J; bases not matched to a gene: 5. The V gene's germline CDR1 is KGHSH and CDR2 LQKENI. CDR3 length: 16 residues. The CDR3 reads CASSLKGLAGTDTQYF. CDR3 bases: TGTGCCAGCTCACTAAAGGGACTAGCGGGTACAGATACGCAGTATTTT.

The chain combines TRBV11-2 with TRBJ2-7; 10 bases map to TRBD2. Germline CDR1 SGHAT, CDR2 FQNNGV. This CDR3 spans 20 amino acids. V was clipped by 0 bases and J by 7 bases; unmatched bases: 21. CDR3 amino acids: CASSLDPTGVSAGGPWEQYF. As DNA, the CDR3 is TGTGCCAGCAGCTTAGACCCGACAGGCGTCTCAGCGGGGGGGCCTTGGGAGCAGTACTTC.

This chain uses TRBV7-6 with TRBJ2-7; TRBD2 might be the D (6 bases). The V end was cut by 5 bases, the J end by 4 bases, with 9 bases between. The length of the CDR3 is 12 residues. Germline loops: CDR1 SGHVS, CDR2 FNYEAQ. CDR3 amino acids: CASSPGTYEQYF. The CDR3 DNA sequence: TGTGCCAGCAGCCCCGGGACTTACGAGCAGTACTTC.

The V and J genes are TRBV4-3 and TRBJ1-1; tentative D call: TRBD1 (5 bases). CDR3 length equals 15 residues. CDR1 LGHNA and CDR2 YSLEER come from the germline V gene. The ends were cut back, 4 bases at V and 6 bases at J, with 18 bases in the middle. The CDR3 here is CASSPAMDIGSEAFF. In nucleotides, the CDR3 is TGCGCCAGCAGCCCCGCCATGGACATTGGCTCTGAAGCTTTCTTT.

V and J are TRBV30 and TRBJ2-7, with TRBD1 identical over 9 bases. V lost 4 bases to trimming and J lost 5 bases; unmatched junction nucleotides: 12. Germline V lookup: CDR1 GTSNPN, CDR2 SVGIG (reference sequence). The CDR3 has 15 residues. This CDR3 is CAWTWDLGQGNEQYF. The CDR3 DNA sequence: TGTGCCTGGACATGGGACCTGGGACAGGGCAACGAGCAGTACTTC.

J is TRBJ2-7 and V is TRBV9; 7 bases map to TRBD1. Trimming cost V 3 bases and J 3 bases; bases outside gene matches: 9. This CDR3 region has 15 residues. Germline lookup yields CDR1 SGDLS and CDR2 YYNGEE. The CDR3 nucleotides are TGTGCCAGCAGCGCCGACCCTTGGACAGGCTACGAGCAGTACTTC. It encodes CASSADPWTGYEQYF.

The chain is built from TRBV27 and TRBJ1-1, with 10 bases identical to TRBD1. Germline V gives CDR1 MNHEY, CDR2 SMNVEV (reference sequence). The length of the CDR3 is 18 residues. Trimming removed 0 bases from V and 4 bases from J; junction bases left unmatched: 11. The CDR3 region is CASSLSLTGTGVPTEAFF. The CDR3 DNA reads TGTGCCAGCAGTTTATCCCTTACCGGGACAGGGGTACCCACTGAAGCTTTCTTT.

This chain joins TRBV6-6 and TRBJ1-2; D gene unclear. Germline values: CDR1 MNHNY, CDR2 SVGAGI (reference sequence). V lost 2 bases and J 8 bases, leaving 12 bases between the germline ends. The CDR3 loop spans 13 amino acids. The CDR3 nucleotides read TGTGCCAGCAGTTACACCGAGGTTCGCGGCTACACCTTC. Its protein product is CASSYTEVRGYTF.

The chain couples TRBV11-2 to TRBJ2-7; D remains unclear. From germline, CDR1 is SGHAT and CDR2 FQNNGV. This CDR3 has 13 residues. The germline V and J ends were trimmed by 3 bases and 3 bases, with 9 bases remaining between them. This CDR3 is CASSFSGDYEQYF. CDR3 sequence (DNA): TGTGCCAGCAGCTTCTCCGGAGACTACGAGCAGTACTTC.

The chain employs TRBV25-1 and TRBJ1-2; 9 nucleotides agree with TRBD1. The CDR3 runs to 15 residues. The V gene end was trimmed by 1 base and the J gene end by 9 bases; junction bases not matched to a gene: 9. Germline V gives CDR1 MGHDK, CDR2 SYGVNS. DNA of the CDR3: TGTGCCAGCAGTGAATGGAGGACAGGGGACGTTTGCTACACCTTC. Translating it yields CASSEWRTGDVCYTF.

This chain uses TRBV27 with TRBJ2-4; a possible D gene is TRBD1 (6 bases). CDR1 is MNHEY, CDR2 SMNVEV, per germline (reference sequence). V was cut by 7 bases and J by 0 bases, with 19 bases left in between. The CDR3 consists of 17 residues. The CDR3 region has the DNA TGTGCCAGCATTGGTCACAGGGTCCGCATAGCCAAAAACATTCAGTACTTC. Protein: CASIGHRVRIAKNIQYF.

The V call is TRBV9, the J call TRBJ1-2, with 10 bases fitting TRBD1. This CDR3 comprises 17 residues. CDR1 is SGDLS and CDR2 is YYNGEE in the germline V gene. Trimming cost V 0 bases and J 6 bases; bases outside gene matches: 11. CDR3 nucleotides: TGTGCCAGCAGCGTAGAGAATTGGGGGACAGGGGTTCATGGCTACACCTTC. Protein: CASSVENWGTGVHGYTF.

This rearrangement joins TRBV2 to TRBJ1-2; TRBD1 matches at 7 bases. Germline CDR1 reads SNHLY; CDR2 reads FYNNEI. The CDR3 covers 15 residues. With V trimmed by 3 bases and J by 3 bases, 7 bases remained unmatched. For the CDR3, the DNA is TGTGCCAGCAGTGATCCGGGACAGAAGGACTATGGCTACACCTTC. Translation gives CASSDPGQKDYGYTF.

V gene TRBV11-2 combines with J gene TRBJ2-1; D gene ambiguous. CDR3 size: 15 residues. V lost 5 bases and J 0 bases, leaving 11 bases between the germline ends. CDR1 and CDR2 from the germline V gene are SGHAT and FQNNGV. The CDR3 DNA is TGTGCCAGCAGCCTCGAGCGCCGCTCCTACAATGAGCAGTTCTTC. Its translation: CASSLERRSYNEQFF.

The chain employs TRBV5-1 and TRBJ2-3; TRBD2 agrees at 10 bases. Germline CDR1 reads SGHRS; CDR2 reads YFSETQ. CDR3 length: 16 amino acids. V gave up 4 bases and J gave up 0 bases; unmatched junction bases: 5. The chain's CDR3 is CASSPERGGSTDTQYF. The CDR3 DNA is TGCGCCAGCAGCCCGGAGCGGGGGGGCAGCACAGATACGCAGTATTTT.

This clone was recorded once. The CDR3 is CASSLQTEGRSPLHF. CDR3 sequence (DNA): TGTGCCAGCAGTTTACAAACTGAGGGCAGGTCTCCCCTCCACTTT. The rearrangement links TRBV27 to TRBJ1-6; D remains unclear. CDR1 MNHEY and CDR2 SMNVEV come from the germline V gene (reference sequence). Trimming shortened V by 2 bases and J by 13 bases, and 18 bases separated the two germline ends. The CDR3 has 15 residues.

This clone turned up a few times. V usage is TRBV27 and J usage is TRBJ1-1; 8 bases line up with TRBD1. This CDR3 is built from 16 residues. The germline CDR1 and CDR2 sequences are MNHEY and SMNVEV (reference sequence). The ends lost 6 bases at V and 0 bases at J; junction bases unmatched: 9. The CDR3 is CASSLQGEGMNTEAFF. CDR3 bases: TGTGCCAGCAGCTTACAGGGGGAAGGAATGAACACTGAAGCTTTCTTT.

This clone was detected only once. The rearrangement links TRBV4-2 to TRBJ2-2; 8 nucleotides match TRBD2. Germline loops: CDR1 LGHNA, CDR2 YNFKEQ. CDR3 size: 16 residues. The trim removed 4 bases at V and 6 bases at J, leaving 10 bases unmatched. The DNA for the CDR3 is TGTGCCAGCAGCCCCTTAGCGGGGATAGGCGCCGGGGAGCTGTTTTTT. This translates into CASSPLAGIGAGELFF.

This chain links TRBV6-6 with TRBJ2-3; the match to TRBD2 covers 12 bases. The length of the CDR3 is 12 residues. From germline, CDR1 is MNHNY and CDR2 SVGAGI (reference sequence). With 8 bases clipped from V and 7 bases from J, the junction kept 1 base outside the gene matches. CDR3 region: CASGTSGYTQYF. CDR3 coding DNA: TGTGCCAGCGGGACTAGCGGGTATACGCAGTATTTT.

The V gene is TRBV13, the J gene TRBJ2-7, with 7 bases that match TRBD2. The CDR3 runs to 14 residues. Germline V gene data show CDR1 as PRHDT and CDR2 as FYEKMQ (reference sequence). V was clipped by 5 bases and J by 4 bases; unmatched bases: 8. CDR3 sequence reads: CASSRREGRYEQYF. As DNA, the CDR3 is TGTGCCAGCAGCCGGAGGGAGGGACGATACGAGCAGTACTTC. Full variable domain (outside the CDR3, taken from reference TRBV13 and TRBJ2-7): AAGVIQSPRHLIKEKRETATLKCYPIPRHDTVYWYQQGPGQDPQFLISFYEKMQSDKGSIPDRFSAQQFSDYHSELNMSSLELGDSALYFCASSRREGRYEQYFGPGTRLTVT.

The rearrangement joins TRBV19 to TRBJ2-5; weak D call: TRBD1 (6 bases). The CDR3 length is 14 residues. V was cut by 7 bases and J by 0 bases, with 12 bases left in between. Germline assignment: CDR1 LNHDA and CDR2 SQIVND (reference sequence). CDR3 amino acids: CASKGRGHQETQYF. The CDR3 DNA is TGTGCCAGTAAAGGCAGGGGCCACCAAGAGACCCAGTACTTC.

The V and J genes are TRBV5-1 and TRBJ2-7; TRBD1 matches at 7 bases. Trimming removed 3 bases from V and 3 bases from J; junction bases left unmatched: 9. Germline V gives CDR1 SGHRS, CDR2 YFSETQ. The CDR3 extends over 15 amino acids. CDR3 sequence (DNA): TGCGCCAGCAGCTCGAGACAGGGTAGCCTCTACGAGCAGTACTTC. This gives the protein CASSSRQGSLYEQYF.

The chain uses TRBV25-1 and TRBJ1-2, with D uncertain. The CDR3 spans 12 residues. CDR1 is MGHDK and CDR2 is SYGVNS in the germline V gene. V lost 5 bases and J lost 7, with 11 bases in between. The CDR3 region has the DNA TGTGCCAGCAGTTGGACGGCGGGTGGCTACACCTTC. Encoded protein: CASSWTAGGYTF.

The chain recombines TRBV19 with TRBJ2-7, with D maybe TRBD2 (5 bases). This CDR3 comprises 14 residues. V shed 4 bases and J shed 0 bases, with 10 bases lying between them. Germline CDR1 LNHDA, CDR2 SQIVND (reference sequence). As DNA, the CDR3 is TGTGCCAGTAGTAACCCCGACTACTCCTACGAGCAGTACTTC. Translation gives CASSNPDYSYEQYF.

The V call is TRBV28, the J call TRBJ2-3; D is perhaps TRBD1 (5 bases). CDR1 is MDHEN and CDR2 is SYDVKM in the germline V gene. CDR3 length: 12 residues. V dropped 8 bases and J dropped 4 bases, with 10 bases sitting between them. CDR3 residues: CASGPGSDTQYF. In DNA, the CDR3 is TGTGCCAGCGGCCCAGGGTCAGATACGCAGTATTTT.